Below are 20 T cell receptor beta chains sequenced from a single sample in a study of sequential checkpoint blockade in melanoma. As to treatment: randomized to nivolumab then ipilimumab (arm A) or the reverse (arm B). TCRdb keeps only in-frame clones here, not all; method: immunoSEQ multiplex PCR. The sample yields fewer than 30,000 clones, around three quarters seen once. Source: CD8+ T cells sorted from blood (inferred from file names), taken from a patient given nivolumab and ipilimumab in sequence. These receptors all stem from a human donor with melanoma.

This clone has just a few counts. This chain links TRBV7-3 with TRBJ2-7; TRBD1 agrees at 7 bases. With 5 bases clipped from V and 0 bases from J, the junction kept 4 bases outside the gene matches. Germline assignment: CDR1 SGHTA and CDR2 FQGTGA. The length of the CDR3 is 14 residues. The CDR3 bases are TGTGCCAGCAGCGGGGACAGTTTCTCCTACGAGCAGTACTTC. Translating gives CASSGDSFSYEQYF.

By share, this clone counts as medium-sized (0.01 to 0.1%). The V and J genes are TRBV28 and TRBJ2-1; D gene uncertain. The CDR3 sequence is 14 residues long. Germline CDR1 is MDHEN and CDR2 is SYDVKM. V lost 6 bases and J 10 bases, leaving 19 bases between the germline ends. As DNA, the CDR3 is TGTGCCAGCAGCTCCGGGTCTCTTGGTGTGGAGCAGTTCTTC. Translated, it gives CASSSGSLGVEQFF.

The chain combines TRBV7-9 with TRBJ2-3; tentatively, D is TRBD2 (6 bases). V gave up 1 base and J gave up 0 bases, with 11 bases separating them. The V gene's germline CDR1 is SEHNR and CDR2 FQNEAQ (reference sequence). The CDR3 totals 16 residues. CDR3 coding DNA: TGTGCCAGCAGCTTAGAGGTGGGAGGAAGCACAGATACGCAGTATTTT. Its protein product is CASSLEVGGSTDTQYF.

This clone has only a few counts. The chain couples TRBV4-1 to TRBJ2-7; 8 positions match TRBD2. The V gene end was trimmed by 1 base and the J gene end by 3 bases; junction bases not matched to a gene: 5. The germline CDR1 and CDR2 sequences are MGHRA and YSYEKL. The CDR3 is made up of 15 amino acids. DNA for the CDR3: TGCGCCAGCAGCCAAGCGGGGGGGCTGGACTACGAGCAGTACTTC. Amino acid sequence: CASSQAGGLDYEQYF.

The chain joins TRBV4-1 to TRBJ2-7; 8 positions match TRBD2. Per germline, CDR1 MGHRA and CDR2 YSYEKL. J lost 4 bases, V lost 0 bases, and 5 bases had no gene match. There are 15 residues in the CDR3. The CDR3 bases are TGCGCCAGCAGCCAAGAAAGCGGGGGAAGATACGAGCAGTACTTC. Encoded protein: CASSQESGGRYEQYF.

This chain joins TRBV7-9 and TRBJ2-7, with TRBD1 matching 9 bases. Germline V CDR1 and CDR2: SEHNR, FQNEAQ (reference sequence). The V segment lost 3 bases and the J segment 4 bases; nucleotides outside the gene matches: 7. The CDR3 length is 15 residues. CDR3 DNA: TGTGCCAGCAGCTTTAGGACAGGGGAGGCTTACGAGCAGTACTTC. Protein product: CASSFRTGEAYEQYF.

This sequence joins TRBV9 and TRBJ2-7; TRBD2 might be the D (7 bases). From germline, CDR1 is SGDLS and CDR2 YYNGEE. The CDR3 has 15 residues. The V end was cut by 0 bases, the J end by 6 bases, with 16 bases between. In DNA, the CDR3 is TGTGCCAGCAGCGTAGATGAGGGGGGGCCGCGCGAGCAGTACTTC. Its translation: CASSVDEGGPREQYF.

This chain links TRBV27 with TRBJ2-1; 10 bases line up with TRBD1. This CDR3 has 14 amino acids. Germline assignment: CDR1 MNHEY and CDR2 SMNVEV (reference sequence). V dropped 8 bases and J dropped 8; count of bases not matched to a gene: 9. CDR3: CASGPGQGRDEQFF. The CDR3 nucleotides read TGTGCCAGCGGGCCGGGACAGGGGAGAGATGAGCAGTTCTTC.

Here the CDR3 reads CASSLRSSGANVLTF. Here the CDR3 DNA reads TGTGCCAGCAGCCTCAGATCCTCTGGGGCCAACGTCCTGACTTTC. The gene calls are TRBV7-6 and TRBJ2-6, with no clear D. The germline V gene has CDR1 SGHVS and CDR2 FNYEAQ. The V end was cut by 5 bases, the J end by 0 bases, with 8 bases between. The CDR3 has 15 residues.

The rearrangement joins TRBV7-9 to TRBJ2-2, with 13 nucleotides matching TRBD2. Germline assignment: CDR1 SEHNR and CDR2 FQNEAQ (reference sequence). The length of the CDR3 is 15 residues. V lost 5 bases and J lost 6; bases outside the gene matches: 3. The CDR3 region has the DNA TGTGCCAGCAGCCCACTAGCGGGGGGGCCCGGGGAGCTGTTTTTT. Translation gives CASSPLAGGPGELFF.

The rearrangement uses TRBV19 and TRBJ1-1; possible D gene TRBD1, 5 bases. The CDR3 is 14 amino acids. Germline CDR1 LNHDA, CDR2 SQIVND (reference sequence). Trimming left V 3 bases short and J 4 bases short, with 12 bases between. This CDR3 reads CASSIQGVGTEAFF. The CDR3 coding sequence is TGTGCCAGTAGTATCCAGGGTGTGGGCACTGAAGCTTTCTTT.

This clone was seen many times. Here the CDR3 reads CASSRARFQGDGYTF. The CDR3 DNA reads as TGTGCCAGCAGCCGAGCACGCTTCCAGGGGGATGGCTACACCTTC. V is TRBV5-8 and J is TRBJ1-2, with 7 nucleotides matching TRBD1. J gave up 6 bases and V 4 bases, and 12 bases lay outside the gene matches. This CDR3 region has 15 residues. Germline V gives CDR1 SGHTS, CDR2 YDEGEE. Combining the CDR3 with reference TRBV5-8 and TRBJ1-2 gives the whole variable domain EAGVTQSPTHLIKTRGQQATLRCSPISGHTSVYWYQQALGLGLQFLLWYDEGEERNRGNFPPRFSGRQFPNYSSELNVNALELEDSALYLCASSRARFQGDGYTFGSGTRLTVV.

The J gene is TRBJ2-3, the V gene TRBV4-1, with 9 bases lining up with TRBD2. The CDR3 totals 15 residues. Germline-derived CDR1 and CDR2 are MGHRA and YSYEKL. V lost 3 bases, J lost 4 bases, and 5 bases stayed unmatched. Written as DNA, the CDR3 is TGCGCCAGCAGCCACCCCGGACTAGCGCCAGATACGCAGTATTTT. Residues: CASSHPGLAPDTQYF.

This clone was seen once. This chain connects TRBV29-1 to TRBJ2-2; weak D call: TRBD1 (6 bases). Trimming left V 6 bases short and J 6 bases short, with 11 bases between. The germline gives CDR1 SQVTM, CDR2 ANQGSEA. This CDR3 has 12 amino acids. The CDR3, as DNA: TGCAGCGTACTGACAGGCCCCGGGGAGCTGTTTTTT. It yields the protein CSVLTGPGELFF.

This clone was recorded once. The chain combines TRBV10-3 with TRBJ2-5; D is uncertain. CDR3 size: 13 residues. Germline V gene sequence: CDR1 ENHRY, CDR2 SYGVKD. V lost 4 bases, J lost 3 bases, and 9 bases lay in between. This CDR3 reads CAISARGKETQYF. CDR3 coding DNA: TGTGCCATCAGTGCGAGAGGTAAAGAGACCCAGTACTTC.

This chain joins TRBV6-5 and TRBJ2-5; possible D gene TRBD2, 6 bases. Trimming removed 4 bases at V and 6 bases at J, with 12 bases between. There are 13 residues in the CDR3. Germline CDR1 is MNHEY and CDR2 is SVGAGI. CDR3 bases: TGTGCCAGCAGTTTGGCGGGGTGGCAGACCCAGTACTTC. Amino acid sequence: CASSLAGWQTQYF.

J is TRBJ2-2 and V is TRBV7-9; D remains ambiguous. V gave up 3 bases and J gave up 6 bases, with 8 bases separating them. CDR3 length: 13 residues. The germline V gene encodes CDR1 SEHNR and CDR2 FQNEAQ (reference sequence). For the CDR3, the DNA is TGTGCCAGCAGCTTCTCAGCGTCCGGGGAGCTGTTTTTT. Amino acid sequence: CASSFSASGELFF.

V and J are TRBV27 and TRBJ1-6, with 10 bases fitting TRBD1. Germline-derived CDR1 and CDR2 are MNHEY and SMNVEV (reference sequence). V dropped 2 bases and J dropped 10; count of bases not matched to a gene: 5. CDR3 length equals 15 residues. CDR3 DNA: TGTGCCAGCAGTTTACAGAGGACAGGGGGATCACCCCTCCACTTT. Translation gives CASSLQRTGGSPLHF.

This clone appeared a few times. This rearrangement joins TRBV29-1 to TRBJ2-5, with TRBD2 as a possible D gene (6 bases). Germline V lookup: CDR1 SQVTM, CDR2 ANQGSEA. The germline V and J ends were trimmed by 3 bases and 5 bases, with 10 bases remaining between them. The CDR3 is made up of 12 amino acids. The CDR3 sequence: CSVDGGLETQYF. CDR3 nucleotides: TGCAGCGTTGACGGAGGGCTGGAGACCCAGTACTTC.

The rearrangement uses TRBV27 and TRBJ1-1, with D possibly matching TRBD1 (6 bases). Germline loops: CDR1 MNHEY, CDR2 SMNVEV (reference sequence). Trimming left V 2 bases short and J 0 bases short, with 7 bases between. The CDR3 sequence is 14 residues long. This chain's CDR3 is CASSLGQMNTEAFF. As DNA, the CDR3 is TGTGCCAGCAGTTTAGGACAGATGAACACTGAAGCTTTCTTT.